The 18 T cell receptor beta chains in this list originate from one sample, sequenced in a study of blood T cell repertoires in COVID-19. Sequencing was performed with immunoSEQ multiplex PCR; in TCRdb, only in-frame clones are kept and a portion is missing. Of about 100,000 clones in the sample, 85% were seen once. The sample was peripheral blood. Receptors originate from a man aged 50 to 60 with active or convalescent COVID-19.

V gene TRBV2 combines with J gene TRBJ2-1, with 13 bases aligning to TRBD2. CDR3 length equals 15 residues. The V and J ends lost 4 bases and 4 bases, in that order; junction bases with no gene match: 1. Germline-derived CDR1 and CDR2 are SNHLY and FYNNEI. The CDR3, as DNA: TGTGCCAGCAGTGTGGGACTAGCGGGGTACAATGAGCAGTTCTTC. This translates into CASSVGLAGYNEQFF.

V usage is TRBV24-1 and J usage is TRBJ2-2; weak D call: TRBD1 (6 bases). There are 14 residues in the CDR3. Per germline, CDR1 KGHDR and CDR2 SFDVKD. V was clipped by 9 bases and J by 4 bases, with 14 bases between them. The CDR3 here is CATGTSGTTGELFF. CDR3 nucleotides: TGTGCCACCGGGACATCTGGTACCACCGGGGAGCTGTTTTTT.

The V gene is TRBV11-3, the J gene TRBJ2-7, with 9 bases aligning to TRBD2. Germline V gives CDR1 SGHNT, CDR2 YENEEA. Trimming took 4 bases from V and 0 from J; bases not matched to a gene: 16. The CDR3 runs to 19 residues. The chain's CDR3 is CASSSTFWVAGDNSYEQYF. The CDR3 DNA sequence: TGTGCCAGCAGCTCCACCTTTTGGGTAGCGGGAGACAACTCCTACGAGCAGTACTTC.

The chain uses TRBV7-3 and TRBJ1-2, with D possibly being TRBD1 (6 bases). This CDR3 comprises 14 residues. V was pared by 4 bases and J by 2 bases, with 11 bases between. CDR1 is SGHTA and CDR2 is FQGTGA in the germline V gene. The chain's CDR3 is CASSSGTINYGYTF. In DNA form, the CDR3 reads TGTGCCAGCAGCTCCGGGACAATCAACTATGGCTACACCTTC. Drawing the rest from reference TRBV7-3 and TRBJ1-2, the complete variable domain is GAGVSQTPSNKVTEKGKYVELRCDPISGHTALYWYRQSLGQGPEFLIYFQGTGAADDSGLPNDRFFAVRPEGSVSTLKIQRTERGDSAVYLCASSSGTINYGYTFGSGTRLTVV.

V is TRBV28 and J is TRBJ2-7, with 11 bases lining up with TRBD1. The CDR3 spans 16 residues. The V and J ends lost 0 bases and 6 bases, in that order; junction bases with no gene match: 7. The germline V gene encodes CDR1 MDHEN and CDR2 SYDVKM. Written as DNA, the CDR3 is TGTGCCAGCAGTTTATGGGTTGGGACAGGGGGGGGCGAGCAGTACTTC. As protein: CASSLWVGTGGGEQYF.

This clone was recorded only once. The chain employs TRBV19 and TRBJ2-3; 10 nucleotides line up with TRBD1. The CDR3 covers 14 residues. Per germline, CDR1 LNHDA and CDR2 SQIVND (reference sequence). The J segment lost 1 base and the V segment lost 8 bases, leaving 3 bases of the junction unmatched. The CDR3 protein is CASSDRGGTDTQYF. The CDR3, as DNA: TGTGCCAGTTCGGACAGGGGGGGCACAGATACGCAGTATTTT. The whole variable domain, remainder taken from reference TRBV19 and TRBJ2-3, is DGGITQSPKYLFRKEGQNVTLSCEQNLNHDAMYWYRQDPGQGLRLIYYSQIVNDFQKGDIAEGYSVSREKKESFPLTVTSAQKNPTAFYLCASSDRGGTDTQYFGPGTRLTVL.

The V and J genes are TRBV25-1 and TRBJ2-1, with TRBD2 matching over 13 bases. V dropped 4 bases and J dropped 2; count of bases not matched to a gene: 2. The CDR3 spans 16 residues. The germline CDR1 and CDR2 sequences are MGHDK and SYGVNS. The CDR3 region is CASSGGLAGTYNEQFF. The CDR3 bases are TGTGCCAGCAGTGGGGGACTAGCGGGAACCTACAATGAGCAGTTCTTC.

This clone was observed once. The genes are TRBV24-1 and TRBJ2-1, with 9 nucleotides matching TRBD1. V gave up 5 bases and J gave up 6 bases; unmatched junction bases: 7. Germline assignment: CDR1 KGHDR and CDR2 SFDVKD. The CDR3 length is 15 residues. CDR3 sequence: CATSGTGQGTNEQFF. The CDR3 region has the DNA TGTGCCACCAGTGGGACGGGACAGGGCACCAATGAGCAGTTCTTC.

V usage is TRBV11-3 and J usage is TRBJ1-4; 7 positions match TRBD1. CDR3 length: 17 residues. Germline V gene data show CDR1 as SGHNT and CDR2 as YENEEA. After removal of 5 bases from V and 6 bases from J, the junction contained 15 bases not matched to a gene. The DNA of the CDR3 is TGTGCCAGCAGCCCCAGGACAGGAGGACTTGGGGATGAAAAACTGTTTTTT. This sequence encodes CASSPRTGGLGDEKLFF.

This rearrangement joins TRBV16 to TRBJ2-7, with TRBD2 matching over 9 bases. With V trimmed by 4 bases and J by 6 bases, 4 bases remained unmatched. The CDR3 extends over 13 amino acids. Germline values: CDR1 KGHSY, CDR2 FQNENV. CDR3 in amino acids: CASSPGLAVEQYF. The CDR3 nucleotides read TGTGCCAGCAGCCCGGGACTAGCAGTCGAGCAGTACTTC.

The chain recombines TRBV10-3 with TRBJ1-5; D gene uncertain. V dropped 3 bases and J dropped 4 bases, with 16 bases sitting between them. Germline CDR1 reads ENHRY; CDR2 reads SYGVKD. The CDR3 extends over 16 amino acids. CDR3 in amino acids: CAISDPGGYGNQPQHF. In DNA form, the CDR3 reads TGTGCCATCAGTGATCCGGGAGGTTATGGGAATCAGCCCCAGCATTTT.

The chain joins TRBV24-1 to TRBJ1-2; 10 bases line up with TRBD1. Germline V gene sequence: CDR1 KGHDR, CDR2 SFDVKD. V lost 4 bases, J lost 7 bases, and 8 bases stayed unmatched. This CDR3 comprises 15 residues. The CDR3 protein is CATSDPRTGGGGYTF. For the CDR3, the DNA is TGTGCCACCAGTGACCCCCGGACAGGGGGGGGTGGCTACACCTTC.

This clone was seen a handful of times. V and J are TRBV7-9 and TRBJ2-7, with 11 bases identical to TRBD2. The CDR3 is 16 amino acids. Looked up from germline, CDR1 is SEHNR and CDR2 is FQNEAQ (reference sequence). Germline trimming cut 4 bases from V and 2 bases from J; bases unmatched to any gene: 7. The CDR3 loop is CASSSSTLAGAYEQYF. CDR3 in DNA: TGTGCCAGCAGCTCATCGACACTAGCGGGGGCCTACGAGCAGTACTTC.

The chain carries TRBV7-3 and TRBJ2-2, with no clear D. Germline values: CDR1 SGHTA, CDR2 FQGTGA. Trimming pared 3 bases from V and 6 bases from J, leaving 5 bases between. This CDR3 is built from 12 residues. This chain's CDR3 is CASSFFSGELFF. The CDR3 coding sequence is TGTGCCAGCAGCTTCTTTTCCGGGGAGCTGTTTTTT.

J is TRBJ1-4 and V is TRBV2, with D perhaps TRBD1 (5 bases). CDR1 SNHLY and CDR2 FYNNEI come from the germline V gene. Trimming stripped 4 bases from V and 0 bases from J, with 9 bases between. The CDR3 is 15 amino acids. CDR3 DNA sequence: TGTGCCAGCAGTGGGACACTTGCAACTAATGAAAAACTGTTTTTT. This encodes CASSGTLATNEKLFF.

This chain joins TRBV24-1 and TRBJ2-3, with TRBD1 as a possible D gene (6 bases). V was trimmed by 4 bases and J by 3 bases, leaving 13 bases between them. The CDR3 contains 15 residues. The germline gives CDR1 KGHDR, CDR2 SFDVKD. CDR3 nucleotides: TGTGCCACCAGTGAATTCGGCAGGGGAACAGATACGCAGTATTTT. Amino acid sequence: CATSEFGRGTDTQYF.

This sequence joins TRBV2 and TRBJ1-3; 7 positions match TRBD1. The ends lost 6 bases at V and 3 bases at J; junction bases unmatched: 14. The CDR3 length is 17 residues. CDR1 and CDR2 (germline): SNHLY, FYNNEI. For the CDR3, the DNA is TGTGCCAGCAGGGGCGGGACAGCGATTTCCGATGGAAACACCATATATTTT. Translated, it gives CASRGGTAISDGNTIYF.

This rearrangement joins TRBV5-6 to TRBJ2-1, with 13 positions matching TRBD2. With V trimmed by 3 bases and J by 7 bases, 7 bases remained unmatched. The CDR3 is 16 residues long. The germline V gene has CDR1 SGHDT and CDR2 YYEEEE. The CDR3 sequence: CASSWQGLAGVNEQFF. The CDR3 DNA reads as TGTGCCAGCAGCTGGCAAGGACTAGCGGGAGTAAATGAGCAGTTCTTC.